This TCR beta chain emerged from a study of blood T cell repertoires in COVID-19. Overall study context: Specimens from acute and convalescent COVID-19 originated in the United States, Italy and Spain. Sources were T cells, B-cell-depleted T cells, or PBMCs; the material itself was cDNA or gDNA.

Recovered Cohort 3 donors showed two negative PCRs, clearance, or symptom resolution. In the original analysis: Reference gene primers were amplified, and this amplification served to estimate nucleated cell counts. Assay used: immunoSEQ multiplex PCR; TCRdb lists only in-frame clones, some missing. V, J and clone size are taken as reported in that table, and D and trimming were inferred from the DNA itself. Seen here are 200,000 to 250,000 clones, approximately 82% observed once, and the top ten hold about 15%. The CDR3 covers 13 residues. With 5 bases removed from V and 7 bases from J, the gap between germline ends came to 11 bases. Germline V gene lookup returns CDR1 SEHNR and CDR2 FQNEAQ (reference sequence).

The chain carries TRBV7-9 and TRBJ2-2; the D is unclear. The source is a man between 40 and 49 years old who had recovered from COVID-19. Material: PBMCs or T cells enriched from blood (not recorded which). CDR3: CASSPRIVGELFF. The DNA for the CDR3 is TGTGCCAGCAGCCCACGTATAGTCGGGGAGCTGTTTTTT. The variable domain in full, completed from reference TRBV7-9 and TRBJ2-2, reads DTGVSQNPRHKITKRGQNVTFRCDPISEHNRLYWYRQTLGQGPEFLTYFQNEAQLEKSRLLSDRFSAERPKGSFSTLEIQRTEQGDSAMYLCASSPRIVGELFFGEGSRLTVL.